The source of this T cell receptor (beta chain) is a study of T cells expressing NK-cell markers. Findings of the study overall: The share of CD8+ T cells held by dominant NKG2C+ clonotypes was about 1.0-7.5% in six donors.

Of note for this clonotype: Its antigen remains unknown.

The authors made TCR beta cDNA libraries by 5'RACE template switching. This switching added a universal primer site and UMIs. From its re-call of the 5' RACE reads, TCRdb lists each CDR3 protein once, without DNA. Here the sample table reports around 380,000 distinct CDR3 sequences. The CDR3 runs to 15 residues. Per the germline V gene, CDR1 is SGHRS and CDR2 is YFSETQ. This chain joins TRBV5-1 and TRBJ2-7; TCRdb reports TRBD1, a call that lacks DNA to check it against. Sequences were obtained from blood T cells: a sorted CD56 or NKG2C T cell subset, CD4+ or CD8+ T cells, or bulk PBMC T cells (not recorded which). The origin of this receptor is a woman between 50 and 59 years old in good health. The CDR3: CASSLTPGQLYEQYF.